This T cell receptor beta chain was sequenced for a study of blood T cell repertoires in COVID-19. Study-level information: Sample material is recorded as cDNA or gDNA derived from T cells, B-cell-depleted T cells, or PBMCs.

Trimming took 4 bases from V and 4 from J, leaving 23 bases between them. CDR1 SGHNT and CDR2 YYREEE come from the germline V gene (reference sequence). The CDR3 covers 18 residues. Data came from immunoSEQ multiplex PCR; TCRdb stores just in-frame clones and leaves some out. Of 200,000 to 250,000 clones in the sample, about 80% are singletons; the top ten hold about 8.1%. The V call is TRBV5-4, the J call TRBJ2-2; the D gene is possibly TRBD2 (6 bases). Material: peripheral blood. This receptor was identified in a man older than 75 with acute or convalescent COVID-19. The CDR3 coding sequence is TGTGCCAGCAGCCGGGGATTAGCGGCCTCCTCAGGCACCGGGGAGCTGTTTTTT. Translation gives CASSRGLAASSGTGELFF.